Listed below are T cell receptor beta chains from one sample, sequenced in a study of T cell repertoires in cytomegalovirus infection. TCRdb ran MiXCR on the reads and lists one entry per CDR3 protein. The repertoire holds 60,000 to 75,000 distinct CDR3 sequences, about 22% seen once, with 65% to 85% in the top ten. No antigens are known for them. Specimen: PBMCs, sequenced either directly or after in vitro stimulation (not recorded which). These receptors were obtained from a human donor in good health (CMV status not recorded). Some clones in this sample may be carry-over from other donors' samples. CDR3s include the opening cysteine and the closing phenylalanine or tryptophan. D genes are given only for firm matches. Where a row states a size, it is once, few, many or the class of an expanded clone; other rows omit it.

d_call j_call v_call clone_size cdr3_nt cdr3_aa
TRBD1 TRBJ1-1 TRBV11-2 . TGTGCCAGCAGCTTAGGACAGGGTTTCAACACTGAAGCTTTCTTT CASSLGQGFNTEAFF
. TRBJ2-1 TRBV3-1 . TGTGCCAGCAGCCAAGATTACTCCATTAATGAGCAGTTCTTC CASSQDYSINEQFF
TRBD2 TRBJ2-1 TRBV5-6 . TGTGCCAGCAGCTTTGGAGTAGCGGGGACGTGGGGTAATGAGCAGTTCTTC CASSFGVAGTWGNEQFF
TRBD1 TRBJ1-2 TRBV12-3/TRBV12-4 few TGTGCCAGCAGTCACCGGGACAGCTATGGCTACACCTTC CASSHRDSYGYTF
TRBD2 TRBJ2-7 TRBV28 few TGTGCCAGCAGTTCGGGACGACTAGCGGGAGTCTACGAGCAGTACTTC CASSSGRLAGVYEQYF
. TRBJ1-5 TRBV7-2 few TGTGCCAGCAGCTTAGGGCCGGGGGATAGCAATCAGCCCCAGCATTTT CASSLGPGDSNQPQHF
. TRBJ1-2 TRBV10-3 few TGTGCCATCAGGACAGGTTCAGCTAACTATGGCTACACCTTC CAIRTGSANYGYTF
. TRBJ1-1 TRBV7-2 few TGTGCCAGCAGCGCTGGTAGGAACACTGAAGCTTTCTTT CASSAGRNTEAFF
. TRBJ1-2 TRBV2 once TGTGCCAGCAGTGTTTGGGAGGGAGCTAACTATGGCTACACCTTC CASSVWEGANYGYTF
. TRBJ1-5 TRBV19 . TGTGCCAGTAGCGACTCGGGGCCTCAGCCCCAGCATTTT CASSDSGPQPQHF
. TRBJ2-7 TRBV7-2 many TGTGCCAGCAGCTTAACGCCGGGCAGTGCCTACGAGCAGTACTTC CASSLTPGSAYEQYF
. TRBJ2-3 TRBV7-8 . TGTGCCAGCAGCCCAGGACACGGCCCAGGCACAGATACGCAGTATTTT CASSPGHGPGTDTQYF
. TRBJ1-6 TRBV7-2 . TGTGCCAGCAGCACCCCGACCGGCCTTCGATCACCCCTCCACTTT CASSTPTGLRSPLHF
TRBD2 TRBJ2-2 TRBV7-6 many TGTGCCAGCAGCTTAGCTTTGGGAGGGGCGAACACCGGGGAGCTGTTTTTT CASSLALGGANTGELFF
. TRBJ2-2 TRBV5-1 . TGCGCCAGCACACAACAGGGATCGAACACCGGGGAGCTGTTTTTT CASTQQGSNTGELFF
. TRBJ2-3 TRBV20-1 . TGCAGTGAGGCTTTTCTAGGCGAGAATACGCAGTATTTT CSEAFLGENTQYF
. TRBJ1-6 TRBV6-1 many TGTGCCAGCAGCCAGACGGGAGGATCACGGAATTCACCCCTCCACTTT CASSQTGGSRNSPLHF
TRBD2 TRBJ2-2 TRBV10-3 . TGTGCCATCAGGGAGGGGTCGGATAGCGGGAGGACCGGGGAGCTGTTTTTT CAIREGSDSGRTGELFF
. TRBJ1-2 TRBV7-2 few TGTGCCAGCAGCTTAAAGTGGGGGGGCCTCTATGGCTACACCTTC CASSLKWGGLYGYTF
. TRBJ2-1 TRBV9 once TGTGCCAGCAGCCCTTTAGGTCAACACAAAATCCCCAATGAGCAGTTCTTC CASSPLGQHKIPNEQFF
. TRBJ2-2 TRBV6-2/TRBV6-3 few TGTGCCAGCAATTTGGGACTTAAGAACACCGGGGAGCTGTTTTTT CASNLGLKNTGELFF
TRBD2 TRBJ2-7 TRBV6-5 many TGTGCCAGCAGTTCCTCCCGACTAGCGGGCTCCGAGCAGTACTTC CASSSSRLAGSEQYF
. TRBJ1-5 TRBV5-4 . TGTGCCAGCAGCTTGGGGGGAGTTAGCAATCAGCCCCAGCATTTT CASSLGGVSNQPQHF
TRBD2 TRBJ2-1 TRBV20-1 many TGCAGTGCTAGAGCGCGGGGGTCCTACAATGAGCAGTTCTTC CSARARGSYNEQFF
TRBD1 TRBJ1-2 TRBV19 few TGTGCCAGTACCACGACAGGGACCCTTATAGGGGGCTACACCTTC CASTTTGTLIGGYTF
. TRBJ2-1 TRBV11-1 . TGTGCCAGCAGCTTTCGAGGATTCAATGAGCAGTTCTTC CASSFRGFNEQFF
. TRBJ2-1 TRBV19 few TGTGCCAGTAGTATAGATCAAGGTAGCGGATCCTACAATGAGCAGTTCTTC CASSIDQGSGSYNEQFF